This paragraph reports one T cell receptor (beta chain). Its antigen is not identified. TCRdb reprocessed the reads via MiXCR and lists one record per CDR3 protein. The sample gives 250,000 to 300,000 distinct CDR3 sequences, 25% of which show up once; roughly 14% is in the top ten. Germline V gene lookup returns CDR1 SGHTA and CDR2 FQGNSA. The CDR3 length is 15 residues. V was pared by 4 bases and J by 5 bases, with 7 bases of the junction left unmatched. This entry comes from a study of T cell repertoires in cytomegalovirus infection. Study-level information: Based on public TCR beta signatures, there were indications of CMV infection and of a matching HLA type. The study, taken as a whole, reports: In two of eight donors, the top clonotype was HLA-C-restricted CMV-specific. Summed public TCR beta family frequency identified CMV carriers bearing the relevant HLA.

This chain links TRBV7-2 with TRBJ1-4, with 7 bases lining up with TRBD1. The sequence came from a human donor in good health (CMV status not recorded). Some clones in this sample may be carry-over from other donors' samples. Sequenced material: PBMCs. As DNA, the CDR3 is TGTGCCAGCAGCTCCCAGGGACAGTCAAATGAAAAACTGTTTTTT. Its translation: CASSSQGQSNEKLFF.